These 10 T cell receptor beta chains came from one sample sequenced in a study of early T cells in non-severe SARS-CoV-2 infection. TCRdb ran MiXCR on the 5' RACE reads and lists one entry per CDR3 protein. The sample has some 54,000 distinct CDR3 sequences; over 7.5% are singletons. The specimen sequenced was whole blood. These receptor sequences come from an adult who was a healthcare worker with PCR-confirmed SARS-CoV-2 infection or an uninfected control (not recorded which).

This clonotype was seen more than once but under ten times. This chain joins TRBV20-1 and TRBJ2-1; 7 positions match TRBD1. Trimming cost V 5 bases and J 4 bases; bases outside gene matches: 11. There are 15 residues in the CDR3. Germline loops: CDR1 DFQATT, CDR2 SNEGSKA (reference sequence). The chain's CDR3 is CSAPAKGGLYNEQFF. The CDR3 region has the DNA TGCAGTGCTCCGGCGAAAGGGGGCTTATACAATGAGCAGTTCTTC.

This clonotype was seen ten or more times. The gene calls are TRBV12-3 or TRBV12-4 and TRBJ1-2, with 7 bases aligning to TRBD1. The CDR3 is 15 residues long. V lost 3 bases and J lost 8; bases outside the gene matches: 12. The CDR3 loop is CASSFTTGIWGGYTF. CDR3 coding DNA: TGTGCCAGCAGTTTTACGACAGGGATCTGGGGAGGCTACACCTTC.

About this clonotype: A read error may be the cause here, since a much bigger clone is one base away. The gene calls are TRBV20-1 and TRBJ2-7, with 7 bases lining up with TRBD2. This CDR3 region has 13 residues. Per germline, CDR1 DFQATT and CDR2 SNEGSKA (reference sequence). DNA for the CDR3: TGCAGCCCAACGGGGGGAAGTACGTGCGAGCAGTACTTC. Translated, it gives CSPTGGSTCEQYF.

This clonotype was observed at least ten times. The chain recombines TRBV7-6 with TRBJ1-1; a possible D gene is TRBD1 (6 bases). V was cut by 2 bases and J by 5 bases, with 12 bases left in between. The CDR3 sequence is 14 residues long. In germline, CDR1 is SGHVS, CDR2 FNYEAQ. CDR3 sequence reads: CASSLHRESTEAFF. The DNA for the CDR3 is TGTGCCAGCAGCTTACACAGGGAAAGTACTGAAGCTTTCTTT.

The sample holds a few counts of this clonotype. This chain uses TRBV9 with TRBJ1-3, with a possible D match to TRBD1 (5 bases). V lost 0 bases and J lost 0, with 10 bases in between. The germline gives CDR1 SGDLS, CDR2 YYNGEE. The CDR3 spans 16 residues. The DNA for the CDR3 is TGTGCCAGCAGCGTAGGATCCGGGGGCTCTGGAAACACCATATATTTT. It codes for CASSVGSGGSGNTIYF. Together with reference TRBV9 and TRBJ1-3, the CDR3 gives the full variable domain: DSGVTQTPKHLITATGQRVTLRCSPRSGDLSVYWYQQSLDQGLQFLIQYYNGEERAKGNILERFSAQQFPDLHSELNLSSLELGDSALYFCASSVGSGGSGNTIYFGEGSWLTVV.

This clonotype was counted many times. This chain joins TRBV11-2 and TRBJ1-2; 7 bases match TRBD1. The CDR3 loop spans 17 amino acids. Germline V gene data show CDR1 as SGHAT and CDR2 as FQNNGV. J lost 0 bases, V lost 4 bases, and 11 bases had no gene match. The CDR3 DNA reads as TGTGCCAGCAGCTCCTACCCCTCGGGACAGTCTAACTATGGCTACACCTTC. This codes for CASSSYPSGQSNYGYTF.

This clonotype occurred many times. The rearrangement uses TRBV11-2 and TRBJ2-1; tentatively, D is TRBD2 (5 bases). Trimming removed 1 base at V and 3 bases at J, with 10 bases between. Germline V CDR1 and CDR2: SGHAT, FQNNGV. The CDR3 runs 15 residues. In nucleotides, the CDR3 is TGTGCCAGCAGCTTAGGTTCCGGGAACTACAATGAGCAGTTCTTC. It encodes CASSLGSGNYNEQFF.

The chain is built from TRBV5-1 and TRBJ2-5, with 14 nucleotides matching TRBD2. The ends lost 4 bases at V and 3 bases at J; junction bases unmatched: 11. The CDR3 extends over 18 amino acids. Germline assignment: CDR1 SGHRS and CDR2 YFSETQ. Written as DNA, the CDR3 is TGCGCCAGCAGCCCTGGGACTAGCGGGAGTTTTTCGGAAGAGACCCAGTACTTC. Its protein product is CASSPGTSGSFSEETQYF.

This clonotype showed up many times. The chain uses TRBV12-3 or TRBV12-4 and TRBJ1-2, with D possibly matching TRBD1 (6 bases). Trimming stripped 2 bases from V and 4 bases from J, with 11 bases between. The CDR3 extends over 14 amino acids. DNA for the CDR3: TGTGCCAGCAGTTTACACGACAGGTCCTATGGCTACACCTTC. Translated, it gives CASSLHDRSYGYTF.

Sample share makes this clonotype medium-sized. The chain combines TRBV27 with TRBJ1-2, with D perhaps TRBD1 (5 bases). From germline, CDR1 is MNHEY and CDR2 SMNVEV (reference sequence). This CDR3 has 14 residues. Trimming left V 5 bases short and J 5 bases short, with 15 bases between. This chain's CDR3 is CASSPGGTVYGYTF. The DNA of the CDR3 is TGTGCCAGCAGTCCCGGAGGGACGGTTTATGGCTACACCTTC.